The 27 T cell receptor beta chains below all came from one sample that was sequenced in a study of T cell changes during pregnancy in multiple sclerosis. TCRdb's table, derived via immunoSEQ multiplex PCR, lists solely in-frame clones and lacks some. The sample holds about 50,000 clones, roughly 92% seen once. The source was CD4+ T cells from peripheral blood mononuclear cells, collected after pregnancy. The receptors were sampled from a female donor with multiple sclerosis, enrolled in a pregnancy study.

This chain joins TRBV29-1 and TRBJ2-7; TRBD2 agrees at 12 bases. The germline CDR1 and CDR2 sequences are SQVTM and ANQGSEA. The CDR3 runs 15 residues. The V segment lost 1 base and the J segment 3 bases; nucleotides outside the gene matches: 4. The DNA for the CDR3 is TGCAGCGTTGAAGGACTAGCGGGAGCTCGCTACGAGCAGTACTTC. The encoded protein is CSVEGLAGARYEQYF.

The CDR3 DNA is TGTGCCAGCAGCCCGCCATGGGCCACCGGGGAGCTGTTTTTT. This encodes CASSPPWATGELFF. The rearrangement links TRBV7-8 to TRBJ2-2; D not certain. Trimming shortened V by 5 bases and J by 4 bases, and 11 bases separated the two germline ends. CDR3 length equals 14 residues. Germline assignment: CDR1 SGHVS and CDR2 FQNEAQ.

The CDR3, as DNA: TGTGCCAGCAGCTTGGCGGTCCAGGCATCCTACAATGAGCAGTTCTTC. Translated: CASSLAVQASYNEQFF. The gene calls are TRBV5-4 and TRBJ2-1; D gene ambiguous. CDR1 and CDR2 (germline): SGHNT, YYREEE (reference sequence). The CDR3 consists of 16 residues. Trimming took off 0 bases at V and 1 base at J, with 11 bases between the two ends.

Concerning this clone itself: This sample also contains other DNA sequences that code for the same CDR3. This chain connects TRBV7-6 to TRBJ1-3, with D tentatively TRBD1 (5 bases). Trimming pared 1 base from V and 7 bases from J, leaving 14 bases between. This CDR3 region has 15 residues. From germline, CDR1 is SGHVS and CDR2 FNYEAQ. The CDR3 region is CASSLESHGGNTIYF. The CDR3 DNA is TGTGCCAGCAGCTTAGAATCTCACGGGGGGAACACCATATATTTT.

The V gene is TRBV15, the J gene TRBJ1-1, with a possible D match to TRBD1 (5 bases). CDR3 length equals 16 residues. V was shortened by 0 bases and J by 7 bases, with 18 bases between the two germline ends. Germline loops: CDR1 LNHNV, CDR2 YYDKDF (reference sequence). CDR3 DNA: TGTGCCACCAGCAGAGATCAAGGGGCTCAGCCGGGTGAAGCTTTCTTT. The encoded protein is CATSRDQGAQPGEAFF.

The chain is built from TRBV20-1 and TRBJ2-1, with a weak D call TRBD2 (6 bases). From germline, CDR1 is DFQATT and CDR2 SNEGSKA (reference sequence). CDR3 size: 11 residues. The V gene lost 6 bases and the J gene lost 8 bases, with 11 bases spanning the gap. The CDR3 bases are TGCAGTGCCGGGCGGAGGGATGAGCAGTTCTTC. It encodes CSAGRRDEQFF.

This chain links TRBV7-3 with TRBJ2-7; 10 nucleotides line up with TRBD2. The CDR3 sequence is 15 residues long. Trimming at V came to 2 bases and at J to 0 bases, leaving 1 base not matched to a gene. Germline assignment: CDR1 SGHTA and CDR2 FQGTGA. The CDR3: CASSLASGSSYEQYF. CDR3 sequence (DNA): TGTGCCAGCAGCTTAGCTAGCGGGAGCTCCTACGAGCAGTACTTC.

This clone was counted a few times. This chain connects TRBV10-3 to TRBJ2-7; perhaps TRBD2 as D (6 bases). The germline V and J ends were trimmed by 5 bases and 6 bases, with 17 bases remaining between them. CDR3 size: 14 residues. Germline values: CDR1 ENHRY, CDR2 SYGVKD. The CDR3 coding sequence is TGTGCCATCAGTCCGACTAGTGGCTCAGCCGAGCAGTACTTC. Translation gives CAISPTSGSAEQYF.

V and J are TRBV29-1 and TRBJ1-1; TRBD1 matches at 7 bases. V shed 5 bases, J shed 2 bases, and the junction held 5 bases outside the gene matches. Germline CDR1 SQVTM, CDR2 ANQGSEA. The CDR3 contains 13 residues. CDR3 amino acids: CSVPTGINTEAFF. The CDR3 nucleotides are TGCAGCGTTCCGACAGGGATCAACACTGAAGCTTTCTTT.

The chain has TRBV18 and TRBJ1-1, with D hard to call. Trimming left V 1 base short and J 4 bases short, with 13 bases between. Germline assignment: CDR1 KGHSH and CDR2 LQKENI. The CDR3 is made up of 15 amino acids. The CDR3 protein is CASSPRQLGSTEAFF. Here the CDR3 DNA reads TGTGCCAGCTCACCACGACAACTCGGAAGCACTGAAGCTTTCTTT.

The J gene is TRBJ2-7, the V gene TRBV5-1, with a tentative D call TRBD1 (5 bases). Germline V gene data show CDR1 as SGHRS and CDR2 as YFSETQ. This CDR3 contains 14 residues. The V end was cut by 7 bases, the J end by 0 bases, with 14 bases between. In DNA, the CDR3 is TGCGCCAGCCGATTTGACAGCGACTCCTACGAGCAGTACTTC. Its translation is CASRFDSDSYEQYF.

The CDR3 is CASSFQGGVNEKLFF. As DNA, the CDR3 is TGTGCCAGCAGCTTTCAGGGAGGTGTTAATGAAAAACTGTTTTTT. The chain employs TRBV7-2 and TRBJ1-4; TRBD1 might be the D (5 bases). The germline V gene encodes CDR1 SGHTA and CDR2 FQGNSA. Trimming took off 3 bases at V and 4 bases at J, with 12 bases between the two ends. This CDR3 is 15 amino acids long.

The table lists this clone with a few counts. The rearrangement joins TRBV5-1 to TRBJ2-5; TRBD1 is a possible D gene (6 bases). The CDR3 is made up of 15 amino acids. V was trimmed by 0 bases and J by 1 base, leaving 10 bases between them. Per germline, CDR1 SGHRS and CDR2 YFSETQ. The CDR3 DNA reads TGCGCCAGCAGCTTGGGGGGGCCCCTCCAAGAGACCCAGTACTTC. Protein: CASSLGGPLQETQYF. The variable domain in full, completed from reference TRBV5-1 and TRBJ2-5, reads KAGVTQTPRYLIKTRGQQVTLSCSPISGHRSVSWYQQTPGQGLQFLFEYFSETQRNKGNFPGRFSGRQFSNSRSEMNVSTLELGDSALYLCASSLGGPLQETQYFGPGTRLLVL.

V and J are TRBV5-1 and TRBJ2-7; 11 bases agree with TRBD2. The CDR3 covers 16 residues. V shed 0 bases and J 6 bases; nucleotides not matched to a gene: 8. CDR1 and CDR2 from the germline V gene are SGHRS and YFSETQ. The CDR3 sequence: CASSLDLVAGGSEQYF. The CDR3 DNA reads TGCGCCAGCAGCTTGGACTTGGTAGCGGGAGGGAGCGAGCAGTACTTC.

This CDR3 reads CASSLHFGTEAFF. The CDR3 nucleotides read TGTGCCAGCAGCCTCCATTTCGGGACTGAAGCTTTCTTT. The chain couples TRBV9 to TRBJ1-1; D remains unclear. The germline V and J ends were trimmed by 4 bases and 5 bases, with 12 bases remaining between them. CDR1 and CDR2 from the germline V gene are SGDLS and YYNGEE. The CDR3 covers 13 residues.

The CDR3 sequence: CASSVEEGLGYTF. CDR3 DNA: TGTGCCAGCAGTGTGGAGGAGGGGCTTGGCTACACCTTC. The chain uses TRBV27 and TRBJ1-2, with a possible D match to TRBD1 (5 bases). The CDR3 extends over 13 amino acids. Deletions cut 5 bases from V and 7 bases from J, with 14 bases between. Germline CDR1 is MNHEY and CDR2 is SMNVEV (reference sequence).

The rearrangement uses TRBV2 and TRBJ2-5, with 7 bases lining up with TRBD1. This CDR3 has 11 amino acids. CDR1 and CDR2 (germline): SNHLY, FYNNEI. Losses at the gene ends were 11 bases for V and 5 bases for J; bases not matched to a gene: 5. CDR3: CALRGGETQYF. The DNA for the CDR3 is TGTGCCCTTCGAGGGGGCGAGACCCAGTACTTC.

This chain connects TRBV7-8 to TRBJ2-1, with 16 bases identical to TRBD2. The junction had 4 bases not matched to a gene; V was cut back by 7 bases and J by 7 bases. This CDR3 has 15 amino acids. Germline lookup yields CDR1 SGHVS and CDR2 FQNEAQ. As DNA, the CDR3 is TGTGCCAGCAATAGGGGACTAGCGGGAGGGAATGAGCAGTTCTTC. This sequence encodes CASNRGLAGGNEQFF.

J is TRBJ1-2 and V is TRBV21-1; the table's D call, TRBD1, has no DNA check behind it. TRBV21-1 is recorded as a pseudogene. This CDR3 is 13 amino acids long. CDR3 protein: CASSNRNNYGYTF. CDR3 nucleotides: TGTGCCAGCAGCAACAGGAATAACTATGGCTACACCTTC.

CDR3 sequence: CASSSARGEKLFF. The CDR3 DNA sequence: TGTGCCAGCAGTTCCGCCCGGGGTGAAAAACTGTTTTTT. The V and J genes are TRBV6-5 and TRBJ1-4, with unresolved D. CDR3 length: 13 residues. Germline V lookup: CDR1 MNHEY, CDR2 SVGAGI. With 4 bases removed from V and 7 bases from J, the gap between germline ends came to 10 bases.

The CDR3 coding sequence is TGTGCCAGCCAGCACCCTGGGGGGGAGGGCACCGGGGAGCTGTTTTTT. This encodes CASQHPGGEGTGELFF. The genes are TRBV19 and TRBJ2-2, with 7 bases matching TRBD2. Germline V gene sequence: CDR1 LNHDA, CDR2 SQIVND (reference sequence). This CDR3 is 16 amino acids long. V was pared by 9 bases and J by 4 bases, with 14 bases of the junction left unmatched.

This clone has only one observation. The rearrangement joins TRBV28 to TRBJ2-7, with 9 nucleotides matching TRBD1. Germline V CDR1 and CDR2: MDHEN, SYDVKM. Trimming at V came to 6 bases and at J to 3 bases, leaving 9 bases not matched to a gene. This CDR3 is built from 15 residues. DNA of the CDR3: TGTGCCAGCAGCTCACCGGGACAGGGAGGCTACGAGCAGTACTTC. Its protein product is CASSSPGQGGYEQYF.

The J gene is TRBJ1-1, the V gene TRBV2; 7 bases map to TRBD1. CDR3 length equals 13 residues. CDR1 is SNHLY, CDR2 FYNNEI, per germline. Unmatched junction bases numbered 4, after V lost 4 bases and J lost 5 bases. The CDR3 DNA reads TGTGCCAGCAGTGGCCAGGGGGGAACTGAAGCTTTCTTT. Residues: CASSGQGGTEAFF.

The chain joins TRBV7-8 to TRBJ2-2; TRBD1 might be the D (6 bases). The V and J ends lost 5 bases and 2 bases respectively, with 15 bases between them. This CDR3 is 16 amino acids long. CDR1 and CDR2 (germline): SGHVS, FQNEAQ. CDR3 sequence reads: CASSIRTAQNTGELFF. The CDR3 region has the DNA TGTGCCAGCAGCATACGGACAGCTCAAAACACCGGGGAGCTGTTTTTT.

The chain joins TRBV29-1 to TRBJ2-2; D is ambiguous. Germline CDR1 reads SQVTM; CDR2 reads ANQGSEA. V gave up 6 bases and J gave up 5 bases, with 4 bases separating them. The CDR3 covers 10 residues. The chain's CDR3 is CSVETGELFF. CDR3 bases: TGCAGCGTCGAGACCGGGGAGCTGTTTTTT.

This chain joins TRBV10-3 and TRBJ2-7; D is unresolved. Per germline, CDR1 ENHRY and CDR2 SYGVKD. This CDR3 is built from 13 residues. Trimming took off 4 bases at V and 4 bases at J, with 11 bases between the two ends. Here the CDR3 DNA reads TGTGCCATCAGTGTATACGGTCGGTACGAGCAGTACTTC. Translated: CAISVYGRYEQYF.

In this sample, this clone turned up once. At the DNA level, this CDR3 is encoded by other sequences in the same sample as well. The chain couples TRBV27 to TRBJ2-4; 7 nucleotides line up with TRBD1. The germline V gene has CDR1 MNHEY and CDR2 SMNVEV (reference sequence). Trimming at V came to 5 bases and at J to 1 base, leaving 2 bases not matched to a gene. The CDR3 is 14 amino acids. The CDR3 loop reads CASSVQGAKNIQYF. CDR3 nucleotide sequence: TGTGCCAGCAGTGTACAGGGGGCCAAAAACATTCAGTACTTC.